The rows below give T cell receptor beta chains drawn from one sample of a study of T cell responses to AZD1222 COVID-19 vaccine. TCRdb's table, derived via immunoSEQ multiplex PCR, lists solely in-frame clones and lacks some. The sample consists of approximately 260,000 clones, about 92% of them appearing once. The sample in question was peripheral blood, obtained on day 0 of AZD1222 vaccination. Receptors were obtained from an adult in good health. Both conserved end residues are part of each CDR3. D genes are given only for firm matches. Part of the rows lack a size; the others show once, few, many or a class for expanded clones.

j_call clone_size d_call v_call cdr3_length cdr3_aa
TRBJ1-5 NA NA TRBV4-1 14 CASSQAGDKQPQHF
TRBJ2-7 NA TRBD1 TRBV19 14 CASSIGQGAREQYF
TRBJ2-7 NA TRBD1 TRBV7-3 15 CASSLLGTGIHEQYF
TRBJ1-1 NA NA TRBV5-6 13 CASRAGAVTEAFF
TRBJ2-7 NA TRBD1 TRBV28 15 CASSSFPGQPGEQYF
TRBJ1-5 once NA TRBV7-2 14 CASSLAGGNQPQHF
TRBJ2-3 NA NA TRBV28 16 CASSFLGQGRTDTQYF
TRBJ2-7 once NA TRBV6-5 15 CATSLIGAPSYEQYF
TRBJ2-1 NA NA TRBV28 13 CASGDRSTSEQFF
TRBJ2-3 NA TRBD2 TRBV9 17 CASSSGPGTSGTDTQYF
TRBJ1-5 once NA TRBV9 9 CASNQPQHF
TRBJ1-2 NA TRBD1 TRBV5-1 14 CASGWTGEGYGYTF
TRBJ2-1 NA NA TRBV6-1 13 CASSDRRGNEQFF
TRBJ2-7 NA NA TRBV12-5 13 CASGLSVGAEQYF
TRBJ2-5 few TRBD2 TRBV29-1 14 CSAGLAGGRETQYF
TRBJ1-2 NA NA TRBV9 13 CASTPQANYGYTF
TRBJ2-1 NA TRBD2 TRBV3-1/TRBV3-2 17 CASSQSFLAGGHNEQFF
TRBJ1-2 once NA TRBV5-1 14 CASSLVAGNYGYTF
TRBJ2-7 NA NA TRBV29-1 13 CSVARGTSYEQYF
TRBJ2-3 NA NA TRBV12-5 14 CASGAGQPPDTQYF
TRBJ1-2 once NA TRBV7-9 16 CASSPQTSKGTYGYTF
TRBJ2-1 NA TRBD2 TRBV6-2/TRBV6-3 15 CASSLAGGHYNEQFF
TRBJ1-6 once TRBD1 TRBV10-2 16 CASSLSGTEINSPLHF
TRBJ2-3 NA NA TRBV9 15 CASSVGGADTNTQYF
TRBJ1-1 NA NA TRBV5-4 16 CASSLDGGGGNTEAFF
TRBJ1-5 NA NA TRBV2 14 CASAREGSNQPQHF
TRBJ1-1 NA TRBD1 TRBV5-1 14 CASSPREGAYEAFF
TRBJ1-2 NA NA TRBV27 14 CASSSGQRSYGYTF
TRBJ2-1 NA TRBD2 TRBV4-3 16 CASSQDLGAGGVEQFF
TRBJ2-2 NA TRBD1 TRBV27 14 CASSATGKSGELFF
TRBJ2-5 once TRBD1 TRBV5-6 13 CASSWTGEETQYF
TRBJ1-1 NA NA TRBV29-1 11 CSVGQNTEAFF
TRBJ2-2 NA TRBD2 TRBV2 16 CASSRLAGSNTGELFF
TRBJ1-1 NA TRBD1 TRBV28 14 CASSGRGRGPEAFF
TRBJ2-1 NA TRBD2 TRBV4-2 16 CASSQDPSGRGNEQFF
TRBJ1-1 NA NA TRBV5-6 14 CASSVTHQNTEAFF
TRBJ2-7 NA NA TRBV9 14 CASSVSDRRYEQYF
TRBJ1-1 NA TRBD1 TRBV19 13 CASRMDRGTEAFF
TRBJ2-3 NA NA TRBV9 15 CASSVAGVPTDTQYF
TRBJ1-4 once TRBD1 TRBV7-2 15 CASSRQGGTNEKLFF
TRBJ1-3 NA NA TRBV5-6 13 CASSQLRGNTIYF
TRBJ2-1 NA TRBD2 TRBV4-1 17 CASSLISLAVRGNEQFF
TRBJ2-1 once NA TRBV28 15 CASSRRLRDPREQFF
TRBJ1-1 NA TRBD1 TRBV18 12 CASSPDRGSAFF
TRBJ2-1 NA TRBD2 TRBV10-3 16 CAISVAASGTYNEQFF
TRBJ2-7 NA NA TRBV19 16 CASSPGQEGVKYEQYF
TRBJ2-4 NA NA TRBV30 19 CAWSATATTPDGGKNIQYF
TRBJ1-2 once TRBD1 TRBV28 14 CASSLRTGASGYTF
TRBJ1-3 NA TRBD1 TRBV7-9 15 CASSSWTGPGNTIYF
TRBJ1-4 few TRBD1 TRBV5-1 17 CASSYGQGRTTNEKLFF
TRBJ1-1 NA NA TRBV28 14 CASSLSQGNTEAFF
TRBJ1-1 NA NA TRBV29-1 13 CSANLLGGTEAFF
TRBJ2-7 NA NA TRBV6-2/TRBV6-3 13 CASSYSPGSEQYF
TRBJ1-1 NA NA TRBV6-6 15 CASSYLGDPNTEAFF
TRBJ1-3 NA NA TRBV9 16 CASSVGVMSSGNTIYF
TRBJ1-5 NA NA TRBV3-1/TRBV3-2 13 CASSHGDNQPQHF
TRBJ2-1 NA NA TRBV20-1 10 CSARQYEQFF
TRBJ1-1 NA TRBD1 TRBV25-1 15 CASIGQGLMNTEAFF
TRBJ2-7 NA TRBD2 TRBV7-3 15 CASSSSGRAGDEQYF